These 21 T cell receptor beta chains originate from one sample sequenced in a study of naive and memory T cell subsets. Study findings and constraints: Possibly reflecting memory cells re-expressing CD45RA, a few larger clonotypes occurred in naive repertoires, especially CD8.

For these receptors, no antigen is known. The beta constant-region primer was an equimolar mix of two oligonucleotides covering TRBC1 and TRBC2. Ligated cDNA was amplified by four rounds of PCR with nested alpha and beta constant-region primers and SP2. One entry per CDR3 protein results from TCRdb running MiXCR on the UMI-ligation and nested PCR reads. The sample consists of about 150,000 distinct CDR3 sequences, 22% of them appearing once. What was sequenced was naive CD4+ T cells from blood. The receptors here all came from a human donor in good health.

This clonotype was seen more than once but under ten times. J is TRBJ2-5 and V is TRBV5-1, with D hard to call. From germline, CDR1 is SGHRS and CDR2 YFSETQ. The CDR3 spans 13 residues. V dropped 0 bases and J dropped 5 bases, with 8 bases sitting between them. CDR3 in DNA: TGCGCCAGCAGCTTGGACAGAGTTGAGACCCAGTACTTC. It yields the protein CASSLDRVETQYF.

The chain joins TRBV6-6 to TRBJ2-1, with 14 bases aligning to TRBD2. CDR1 and CDR2 (germline): MNHNY, SVGAGI (reference sequence). The junction had 4 bases not matched to a gene; V was cut back by 4 bases and J by 8 bases. The CDR3 covers 15 residues. The CDR3 DNA is TGTGCCAGCAGTTCAAGGGGACTAGCGGGAGATGAGCAGTTCTTC. This codes for CASSSRGLAGDEQFF.

V and J are TRBV27 and TRBJ2-1; no clear D. Trimming cost V 3 bases and J 5 bases, with 14 bases left between them. CDR3 size: 15 residues. Germline values: CDR1 MNHEY, CDR2 SMNVEV (reference sequence). CDR3 in amino acids: CASSFQPPTNNEQFF. The CDR3 DNA reads as TGTGCCAGCAGTTTTCAGCCTCCGACGAACAATGAGCAGTTCTTC.

This clonotype showed up just a few times. The chain carries TRBV9 and TRBJ2-2; D unresolved. V lost 3 bases to trimming and J lost 3 bases, with 3 bases between them. This CDR3 has 12 residues. Germline assignment: CDR1 SGDLS and CDR2 YYNGEE. The CDR3 loop is CASSAHTGELFF. The CDR3 DNA is TGTGCCAGCAGCGCCCACACCGGGGAGCTGTTTTTT.

V is TRBV28 and J is TRBJ1-5, with D perhaps TRBD1 (5 bases). V was shortened by 10 bases and J by 3 bases, with 13 bases between the two germline ends. Germline-derived CDR1 and CDR2 are MDHEN and SYDVKM. The CDR3 is 13 residues long. The CDR3 nucleotides are TGTGCCACCGAGAGACAGTACAATCAGCCCCAGCATTTT. Protein product: CATERQYNQPQHF. Drawing the rest from reference TRBV28 and TRBJ1-5, the complete variable domain is DVKVTQSSRYLVKRTGEKVFLECVQDMDHENMFWYRQDPGLGLRLIYFSYDVKMKEKGDIPEGYSVSREKKERFSLILESASTNQTSMYLCATERQYNQPQHFGDGTRLSIL.

This clonotype was recorded many times. The V gene is TRBV28, the J gene TRBJ2-3, with D possibly TRBD2 on 6 matching bases. CDR3 size: 14 residues. V was pared by 8 bases and J by 2 bases, with 14 bases between. Germline loops: CDR1 MDHEN, CDR2 SYDVKM. CDR3 nucleotide sequence: TGTGCCAGCCGGATCGGGGGAGTCACAGATACGCAGTATTTT. This codes for CASRIGGVTDTQYF.

The V and J genes are TRBV7-2 and TRBJ1-5, with D possibly being TRBD1 (6 bases). Trimming shortened V by 3 bases and J by 3 bases, and 12 bases separated the two germline ends. Germline CDR1 SGHTA, CDR2 FQGNSA. The CDR3 totals 15 residues. The CDR3 sequence: CASSFAGTNNQPQHF. CDR3 in DNA: TGTGCCAGCAGCTTCGCCGGGACAAACAATCAGCCCCAGCATTTT.

Only a few counts were recorded for this clonotype. The gene calls are TRBV6-6 and TRBJ2-7, with D hard to call. Germline V lookup: CDR1 MNHNY, CDR2 SVGAGI (reference sequence). V was shortened by 4 bases and J by 7 bases, with 14 bases between the two germline ends. The CDR3 has 13 amino acids. CDR3: CASSSDPVVEQYF. Here the CDR3 DNA reads TGTGCCAGCAGTTCCGACCCAGTTGTGGAGCAGTACTTC.

The chain carries TRBV18 and TRBJ2-1; D unresolved. Germline values: CDR1 KGHSH, CDR2 LQKENI. V lost 2 bases to trimming and J lost 5 bases, with 4 bases between them. The CDR3 spans 12 residues. The CDR3 sequence is CASSPENNEQFF. Written as DNA, the CDR3 is TGTGCCAGCTCACCAGAGAACAATGAGCAGTTCTTC.

This clonotype was observed a few times. The genes are TRBV29-1 and TRBJ1-2; tentatively, D is TRBD1 (5 bases). The V end was cut by 5 bases, the J end by 7 bases, with 14 bases between. CDR3 length: 12 residues. Germline V CDR1 and CDR2: SQVTM, ANQGSEA. CDR3 residues: CSVRRTIGGYTF. In DNA form, the CDR3 reads TGCAGCGTTAGAAGGACAATAGGTGGCTACACCTTC.

The genes are TRBV7-9 and TRBJ2-7, with 7 bases matching TRBD2. The CDR3 has 16 residues. Trimming took 5 bases from V and 1 from J; bases not matched to a gene: 11. Germline-derived CDR1 and CDR2 are SEHNR and FQNEAQ (reference sequence). CDR3 nucleotide sequence: TGTGCCAGCAGCCGCGGGCAGGGAGGGAGATCCTACGAGCAGTACTTC. Amino acid sequence: CASSRGQGGRSYEQYF.

This clonotype was found a few times. The chain couples TRBV6-1 to TRBJ2-7; 11 bases are a match to TRBD2. From germline, CDR1 is MNHNS and CDR2 SASEGT. The CDR3 length is 15 residues. With V trimmed by 6 bases and J by 1 base, 5 bases remained unmatched. Here the CDR3 reads CASSAGTSGSYEQYF. CDR3 in DNA: TGTGCCAGCAGCGCCGGGACTAGCGGTTCCTACGAGCAGTACTTC.

This sequence joins TRBV5-4 and TRBJ2-5, with D unclear. The germline CDR1 and CDR2 sequences are SGHNT and YYREEE (reference sequence). This CDR3 region has 13 residues. V lost 0 bases to trimming and J lost 2 bases, with 5 bases between them. CDR3 residues: CASSLAVQETQYF. CDR3 in DNA: TGTGCCAGCAGCTTGGCAGTGCAAGAGACCCAGTACTTC.

The chain joins TRBV29-1 to TRBJ1-1; 9 nucleotides align to TRBD1. Germline CDR1 and CDR2: SQVTM and ANQGSEA. With V trimmed by 7 bases and J by 7 bases, 10 bases remained unmatched. The CDR3 sequence is 13 residues long. The CDR3 reads CSGQEPGQGEAFF. The DNA of the CDR3 is TGCAGCGGACAAGAACCGGGACAGGGTGAAGCTTTCTTT.

This clonotype showed up just a few times. The chain couples TRBV5-1 to TRBJ1-6; D not resolved. Germline loops: CDR1 SGHRS, CDR2 YFSETQ. V was pared by 0 bases and J by 7 bases, with 2 bases between. The CDR3 extends over 12 amino acids. CDR3 region: CASSLGNSPLHF. The CDR3 DNA reads as TGCGCCAGCAGCTTGGGAAATTCACCCCTCCACTTT.

The rearrangement joins TRBV28 to TRBJ2-7; no definite D call. Per germline, CDR1 MDHEN and CDR2 SYDVKM. This CDR3 is 15 amino acids long. The V end lost 1 base, the J end lost 6 bases, and 16 bases lay between the germline ends. CDR3 sequence (DNA): TGTGCCAGCAGTTTATCACCCCCTGGCACGCGCGAGCAGTACTTC. Translation gives CASSLSPPGTREQYF.

This clonotype was seen many times. DNA for the CDR3: TGCAGTGCTAGCGGGACTAGCGGAGTGGTAGATACGCAGTATTTT. Its protein is CSASGTSGVVDTQYF. The chain links TRBV20-1 to TRBJ2-3; 11 positions match TRBD2. Germline V CDR1 and CDR2: DFQATT, SNEGSKA (reference sequence). This CDR3 spans 15 amino acids. V lost 3 bases and J lost 5; bases outside the gene matches: 7.

This chain connects TRBV7-2 to TRBJ2-2; D is uncertain. In germline, CDR1 is SGHTA, CDR2 FQGNSA. The CDR3 has 12 residues. V dropped 3 bases and J dropped 6 bases, with 5 bases sitting between them. CDR3 sequence reads: CASSFPAGELFF. Written as DNA, the CDR3 is TGTGCCAGCAGCTTCCCGGCCGGGGAGCTGTTTTTT.

This clonotype has a count of ten or more. The J gene is TRBJ2-3, the V gene TRBV12-5; 7 nucleotides line up with TRBD1. The CDR3 runs 15 residues. Trimming at V came to 6 bases and at J to 2 bases, leaving 8 bases not matched to a gene. Germline CDR1 reads LGHNT; CDR2 reads FRNRAP. The CDR3 nucleotides read TGTGCTAGTGGGCCTGGACAGGTTTTCACAGATACGCAGTATTTT. Protein sequence: CASGPGQVFTDTQYF.

In this sample, this clonotype turned up a few times. The J gene is TRBJ1-2, the V gene TRBV2; 7 bases are a match to TRBD1. Germline loops: CDR1 SNHLY, CDR2 FYNNEI. This CDR3 region has 12 residues. V shed 6 bases, J shed 4 bases, and the junction held 2 bases outside the gene matches. The CDR3 loop is CASRGTAYGYTF. Here the CDR3 DNA reads TGTGCCAGCAGGGGGACAGCCTATGGCTACACCTTC.

The chain joins TRBV14 to TRBJ2-7; D may be TRBD2 (7 bases). Trimming took 0 bases from V and 6 from J, leaving 21 bases between them. Germline CDR1 SGHDN, CDR2 FVKESK. The CDR3 has 17 amino acids. The DNA of the CDR3 is TGTGCCAGCAGCCAAGAATTTGGGGGGCAGCGGGGTCCCGAGCAGTACTTC. Residues: CASSQEFGGQRGPEQYF. Full variable domain (rest looked up from reference TRBV14 and TRBJ2-7): EAGVTQFPSHSVIEKGQTVTLRCDPISGHDNLYWYRRVMGKEIKFLLHFVKESKQDESGMPNNRFLAERTGGTYSTLKVQPAELEDSGVYFCASSQEFGGQRGPEQYFGPGTRLTVT.